Listed here is a single TCR beta chain. The target antigen is unknown. This sample stems from a study of T cell responses to AZD1222 COVID-19 vaccine. V lost 5 bases and J lost 1; bases outside the gene matches: 10. The CDR3 loop spans 17 amino acids. CDR1 and CDR2 from the germline V gene are MDHEN and SYDVKM. Findings of the study overall: Repertoire sampling occurred only after the peak T cell response. The sample set comprised mostly white British donors with more females, and clonal diversity was possibly underestimated.

Libraries were prepared by immunoSEQ multiplex PCR; TCRdb keeps only in-frame clonotypes and omits some of them. The sample has roughly 120,000 clones, roughly 90% seen once. Specimen: peripheral blood, collected on day 0 of AZD1222 vaccination. The TCR sequence derives from an adult in good health. The chain recombines TRBV28 with TRBJ1-4; 7 bases match TRBD1. The CDR3 loop reads CASSIARQGLTNEKLFF. Here the CDR3 DNA reads TGTGCCAGCAGTATCGCCCGACAGGGTTTAACTAATGAAAAACTGTTTTTT.